One TCR beta chain is described in this entry. The antigen remains unidentified. The source of the sample is a study of cytomegalovirus exposure and HLA in healthy donors. Study observations and caveats: Fewer N-insertions than the roughly 670-donor mean were reportedly shown by an Asian-associated ancestry cluster in a later analysis. V- and J-gene trimming in TCR beta was tied to a missense DCLRE1C variant by an analysis performed later. In a later analysis, at a false discovery rate of 0.05, about 17,000 TCR beta sequences matched HLA alleles.

The primer mix had 60 Vbeta and 13 Jbeta primers. The data were produced by immunoSEQ multiplex PCR, yet TCRdb's version contains in-frame clones alone and is incomplete. This table has about 110,000 clones, about three quarters appearing once. The specimen was PBMCs. The clonotype originates from a young man in good health and CMV-seronegative.

DNA for the CDR3: TGTGCCAGCAGTTACACGGGGAGCTCCTACGAGCAGTACTTC. Its translation: CASSYTGSSYEQYF. The rearrangement uses TRBV6-6 and TRBJ2-7; maybe TRBD2 (5 bases). Germline lookup yields CDR1 MNHNY and CDR2 SVGAGI (reference sequence). This CDR3 comprises 14 residues. The V end lost 2 bases, the J end lost 0 bases, and 8 bases lay between the germline ends.